The clone carrying this T cell receptor beta chain appeared once. Its antigen remains unknown. Other DNA sequences in the same sample also yield this CDR3. The data were produced by immunoSEQ multiplex PCR, yet TCRdb's version contains in-frame clones alone and is incomplete. Of tens of thousands of clones listed, about nine tenths are singletons. The sample is drawn from a study of OX40 agonist ivuxolimab in advanced cancers. About the research overall: Patients were infused with ivuxolimab every 2 weeks at 0.01 to 10 mg/kg.

The study's findings and limits: In a subset of nonresponders, normalized T-cell clonal expansion was also low. There were, on average, more expanded clones in CD8+ T cells than in CD4+.

V was shortened by 0 bases and J by 2 bases, with 8 bases between the two germline ends. Germline lookup yields CDR1 GTSNPN and CDR2 SVGIG (reference sequence). The CDR3 contains 13 residues. The genes are TRBV30 and TRBJ2-7; D is ambiguous. This receptor was obtained from an adult with an advanced solid tumor such as melanoma, head and neck, liver or kidney cancer. Source: CD4+ or CD8+ T cells sorted from blood, taken in a trial of the OX40 agonist ivuxolimab. CDR3 DNA: TGTGCCTGGAGTGTACCAGTGACCTACGAGCAGTACTTC. It codes for CAWSVPVTYEQYF.